These 7 T cell receptor beta chains were sequenced from one sample in a study of blood T cell repertoires in COVID-19. The table came from immunoSEQ multiplex PCR; TCRdb's copy has only in-frame clones and leaves some out. The profile shows approximately 240,000 clones, roughly nine tenths of them singletons. Sequencing input: PBMCs or T cells enriched from blood (not recorded which). The source is a woman in her forties or fifties in a cohort exposed to, infected with or recovered from COVID-19 (not recorded which).

J is TRBJ2-7 and V is TRBV7-9, with D perhaps matching TRBD2 (6 bases). V dropped 5 bases and J dropped 0 bases, with 11 bases sitting between them. Germline V gene lookup returns CDR1 SEHNR and CDR2 FQNEAQ (reference sequence). The CDR3 totals 14 residues. The CDR3 DNA follows: TGTGCCAGCAGCCCAATGCGGGGCTCCTACGAGCAGTACTTC. Translating it yields CASSPMRGSYEQYF.

V and J are TRBV5-6 and TRBJ2-1, with a weak D call TRBD1 (6 bases). Trimming left V 0 bases short and J 8 bases short, with 15 bases between. Germline CDR1 is SGHDT and CDR2 is YYEEEE. The CDR3 consists of 15 residues. CDR3 sequence: CASSLDFWGRDEQFF. The CDR3 nucleotides read TGTGCCAGCAGCTTGGATTTTTGGGGGCGGGATGAGCAGTTCTTC.

The V call is TRBV5-6, the J call TRBJ1-2; tentatively, D is TRBD1 (6 bases). This CDR3 spans 14 amino acids. V lost 4 bases and J 3 bases, leaving 13 bases between the germline ends. Germline lookup yields CDR1 SGHDT and CDR2 YYEEEE. The CDR3 bases are TGTGCCAGCAGCCTAATTGGACAGTACTATGGCTACACCTTC. Protein product: CASSLIGQYYGYTF. Full variable domain (outside the CDR3, taken from reference TRBV5-6 and TRBJ1-2): DAGVTQSPTHLIKTRGQQVTLRCSPKSGHDTVSWYQQALGQGPQFIFQYYEEEERQRGNFPDRFSGHQFPNYSSELNVNALLLGDSALYLCASSLIGQYYGYTFGSGTRLTVV.

The gene calls are TRBV28 and TRBJ1-5; weak D call: TRBD1 (6 bases). Per germline, CDR1 MDHEN and CDR2 SYDVKM. The CDR3 sequence is 13 residues long. The V gene lost 4 bases and the J gene lost 4 bases, with 8 bases spanning the gap. The CDR3 loop reads CASSYGQNQPQHF. The CDR3 DNA sequence: TGTGCCAGCAGTTACGGACAGAATCAGCCCCAGCATTTT.

The rearrangement joins TRBV5-4 to TRBJ2-1; 13 bases agree with TRBD2. Per the germline V gene, CDR1 is SGHNT and CDR2 is YYREEE (reference sequence). The V gene end was trimmed by 4 bases and the J gene end by 6 bases; junction bases not matched to a gene: 7. The CDR3 covers 16 residues. In nucleotides, the CDR3 is TGTGCCAGCAGCACCGGGACTAGCGGGGTTACCAATGAGCAGTTCTTC. Translating gives CASSTGTSGVTNEQFF.

This chain joins TRBV30 and TRBJ1-3, with no clear D. V lost 0 bases and J 0 bases, leaving 12 bases between the germline ends. Germline CDR1 and CDR2: GTSNPN and SVGIG (reference sequence). The CDR3 length is 16 residues. The CDR3 reads CAWSVAGGISGNTIYF. The CDR3 DNA reads TGTGCCTGGAGTGTTGCAGGCGGGATCTCTGGAAACACCATATATTTT. The full variable domain, rest sourced from reference TRBV30 and TRBJ1-3, is SQTIHQWPATLVQPVGSPLSLECTVEGTSNPNLYWYRQAAGRGLQLLFYSVGIGQISSEVPQNLSASRPQDRQFILSSKKLLLSDSGFYLCAWSVAGGISGNTIYFGEGSWLTVV.

This chain connects TRBV5-4 to TRBJ1-3; D is possibly TRBD1 (5 bases). V was trimmed by 0 bases and J by 2 bases, leaving 9 bases between them. CDR3 length: 15 residues. Germline CDR1 SGHNT, CDR2 YYREEE (reference sequence). The CDR3 is CASSLETATGNTIYF. The CDR3 coding sequence is TGTGCCAGCAGCTTGGAGACAGCGACTGGAAACACCATATATTTT.